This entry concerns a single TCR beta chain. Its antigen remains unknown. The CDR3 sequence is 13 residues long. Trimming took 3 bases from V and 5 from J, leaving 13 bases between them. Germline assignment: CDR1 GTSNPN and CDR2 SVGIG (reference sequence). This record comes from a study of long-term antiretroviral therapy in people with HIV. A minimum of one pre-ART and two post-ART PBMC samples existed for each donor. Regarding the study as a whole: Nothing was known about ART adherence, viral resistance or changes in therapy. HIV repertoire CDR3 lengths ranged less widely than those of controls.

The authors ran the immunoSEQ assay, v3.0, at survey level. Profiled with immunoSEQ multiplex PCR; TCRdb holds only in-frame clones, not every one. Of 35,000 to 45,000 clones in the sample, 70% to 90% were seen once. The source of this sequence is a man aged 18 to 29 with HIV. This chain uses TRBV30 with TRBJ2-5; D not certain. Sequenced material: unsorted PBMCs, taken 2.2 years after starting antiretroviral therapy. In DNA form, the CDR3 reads TGTGCCTGGAGCACTTCTTCCTGGGAGACCCAGTACTTC. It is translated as CAWSTSSWETQYF.